The source of this T cell receptor beta chain is a study of blood T cell repertoires in COVID-19. As for the study in general: The United States, Italy and Spain provided the acute and convalescent COVID-19 samples.

Participants were aged about 18 to 95 years, lived in 20 to 25 US areas, and enrolled virtually. The protocol was immunoSEQ multiplex PCR, while the TCRdb copy is restricted to in-frame clones and leaves out a portion. The sample has 100,000 to 150,000 clones; about 86% are singletons. CDR3 length: 16 residues. Germline values: CDR1 SEHNR, CDR2 FQNEAQ (reference sequence). Trimming took 7 bases from V and 3 from J; bases not matched to a gene: 11. Sequenced material: PBMCs or T cells enriched from blood (not recorded which). This receptor was taken from a man aged 40-49 years with acute COVID-19. V is TRBV7-9 and J is TRBJ2-3, with TRBD1 matching over 9 bases. Here the CDR3 reads CASIRTWDRVTDTQYF. In DNA, the CDR3 is TGTGCCAGCATCCGTACGTGGGACAGGGTGACAGATACGCAGTATTTT.